The entry below describes one T cell receptor beta chain. Its antigen is undetermined. A distinct unique molecular identifier was carried by each TCR cDNA molecule. MiXCR was run by TCRdb on the 5' RACE reads, yielding one entry per CDR3 protein. Here the sample spans around 95,000 distinct CDR3 sequences, 3.5% to 5% being singletons. This record comes from a study of spatial heterogeneity in lung cancer. Findings and limits, study-wide: Counts of expanded alpha and beta TCRs within tumors tracked the tumor nonsynonymous mutation count.

V shed 5 bases and J shed 3 bases, with 17 bases lying between them. Germline CDR1 reads SEHNR; CDR2 reads FQNEAQ (reference sequence). CDR3 size: 17 residues. Noted time point: sample taken at primary tumor resection. The source is a male donor with early-stage non-small cell lung cancer. The sample here was lung tumor tissue, taken at surgery. V and J are TRBV7-9 and TRBJ2-6, with a tentative D call TRBD1 (6 bases). CDR3: CASSPKTGGFGANVLTF. The CDR3 nucleotides read TGTGCCAGCAGCCCGAAGACAGGAGGTTTTGGGGCCAACGTCCTGACTTTC.